These 30 T cell receptor beta chains were sequenced from one sample in a study of PD-1 blockade in mismatch repair-deficient tumors. The repertoire was sequenced with immunoSEQ multiplex PCR; TCRdb's copy has only in-frame clones and lacks some. The sample consists of around 130,000 clones, roughly 86% of them appearing once. The sequencing here drew on peripheral blood, taken about 17 months after starting pembrolizumab. Receptors originate from an adult with mismatch repair-deficient cancer.

This clone came up once. V and J are TRBV28 and TRBJ2-1; 7 bases fit TRBD2. The length of the CDR3 is 14 residues. The trim removed 2 bases at V and 12 bases at J, leaving 10 bases unmatched. Germline V gene data show CDR1 as MDHEN and CDR2 as SYDVKM. The CDR3 reads CASSLGVGGRLQFF. The CDR3 DNA reads as TGTGCCAGCAGTTTAGGGGTCGGCGGGAGACTGCAGTTCTTC.

This chain joins TRBV27 and TRBJ2-7; 11 bases align to TRBD2. Germline CDR1 MNHEY, CDR2 SMNVEV (reference sequence). V lost 6 bases, J lost 6 bases, and 10 bases stayed unmatched. This CDR3 has 15 residues. The CDR3 nucleotides read TGTGCCAGCAGGAATAGCGGGAGGGGGGCCGGCGAGCAGTACTTC. As protein: CASRNSGRGAGEQYF.

The chain uses TRBV6-5 and TRBJ2-3; 8 bases line up with TRBD2. V gave up 0 bases and J gave up 5 bases; unmatched junction bases: 7. Germline CDR1 and CDR2: MNHEY and SVGAGI. The CDR3 totals 16 residues. The CDR3 DNA reads TGTGCCAGCAGTTACTCGCCAGCGGGAGAGGGAGATACGCAGTATTTT. It specifies CASSYSPAGEGDTQYF.

The genes are TRBV7-9 and TRBJ2-7; 9 positions match TRBD2. Germline lookup yields CDR1 SEHNR and CDR2 FQNEAQ (reference sequence). The CDR3 length is 14 residues. Trimming cost V 3 bases and J 2 bases; bases outside gene matches: 2. This chain's CDR3 is CASSLTSGAYEQYF. As DNA, the CDR3 is TGTGCCAGCAGCTTGACTAGCGGAGCCTACGAGCAGTACTTC.

The genes are TRBV28 and TRBJ2-5, with TRBD2 matching over 9 bases. The CDR3 has 14 amino acids. CDR1 is MDHEN, CDR2 SYDVKM, per germline. Trimming cost V 7 bases and J 1 base; bases outside gene matches: 4. The CDR3 loop reads CASKTSGPQETQYF. CDR3 in DNA: TGTGCCAGCAAGACTAGCGGACCCCAAGAGACCCAGTACTTC.

The chain employs TRBV30 and TRBJ2-2; D may correspond to TRBD1 or TRBD2 (6 bases each). V lost 3 bases to trimming and J lost 2 bases, with 10 bases between them. CDR3 size: 14 residues. Germline V gene sequence: CDR1 GTSNPN, CDR2 SVGIG (reference sequence). The CDR3 DNA is TGTGCCTGGAGCGGGGGCTTAAACACCGGGGAGCTGTTTTTT. It translates to CAWSGGLNTGELFF.

The V and J genes are TRBV19 and TRBJ2-2, with 7 bases matching TRBD1. The CDR3 loop spans 17 amino acids. The junction had 10 bases not matched to a gene; V was cut back by 1 base and J by 5 bases. The V gene's germline CDR1 is LNHDA and CDR2 SQIVND (reference sequence). The CDR3 DNA is TGTGCCAGTAGTATAGTGGGGTGGACAGGTACTACCGGGGAGCTGTTTTTT. Translating it yields CASSIVGWTGTTGELFF.

This chain uses TRBV29-1 with TRBJ2-7; 7 nucleotides align to TRBD1. Germline V lookup: CDR1 SQVTM, CDR2 ANQGSEA. CDR3 length: 13 residues. V was clipped by 7 bases and J by 7 bases; unmatched bases: 13. CDR3 region: CSARTGGRGEQYF. For the CDR3, the DNA is TGCAGCGCTCGGACAGGTGGCCGCGGAGAGCAGTACTTC.

The V gene is TRBV6-5, the J gene TRBJ2-7; D possibly corresponds to TRBD1 (8 bases). The V gene lost 6 bases and the J gene lost 7 bases, with 16 bases spanning the gap. Germline CDR1 MNHEY, CDR2 SVGAGI. The CDR3 sequence is 13 residues long. CDR3 protein: CASRDTGGEEQYF. The DNA of the CDR3 is TGTGCCAGCAGGGACACAGGGGGGGAAGAGCAGTACTTC.

The chain uses TRBV28 and TRBJ2-1; tentative D call: TRBD2 (5 bases). Germline CDR1 MDHEN, CDR2 SYDVKM. V was cut by 5 bases and J by 6 bases, with 17 bases left in between. CDR3 length: 15 amino acids. The CDR3 DNA sequence: TGTGCCAGCAGTCCCCGACTGGAGGCCTCCAATGAGCAGTTCTTC. It is translated as CASSPRLEASNEQFF.

CDR3 bases: TGTGCCAGCAGCTTAGGCCAGGAGGGGAGGTCTGAAAAACTGTTTTTT. It is translated as CASSLGQEGRSEKLFF. The V and J genes are TRBV13 and TRBJ1-4; TRBD1 might be the D (5 bases). V lost 0 bases, J lost 7 bases, and 15 bases lay in between. The germline V gene has CDR1 PRHDT and CDR2 FYEKMQ (reference sequence). The CDR3 has 16 residues.

This chain uses TRBV27 with TRBJ2-5, with D perhaps matching TRBD1 (6 bases). The CDR3 runs to 15 residues. V lost 5 bases and J 1 base, leaving 14 bases between the germline ends. The V gene's germline CDR1 is MNHEY and CDR2 SMNVEV (reference sequence). CDR3 loop: CASSAQTGRQETQYF. Written as DNA, the CDR3 is TGTGCCAGCAGTGCCCAGACAGGCCGCCAAGAGACCCAGTACTTC.

This clone was counted a single time. This chain connects TRBV10-2 to TRBJ1-1; 8 bases map to TRBD1. CDR1 WSHSY and CDR2 SAAADI come from the germline V gene. V gave up 3 bases and J gave up 14 bases; unmatched junction bases: 11. CDR3 size: 13 residues. The CDR3 DNA reads as TGCGCCAGCAGTGAAACTCCGAGACAGGGGAAATTCTTT. This codes for CASSETPRQGKFF.

The V gene is TRBV19, the J gene TRBJ2-7; 10 bases line up with TRBD2. Germline trimming cut 6 bases from V and 7 bases from J; bases unmatched to any gene: 12. The CDR3 contains 15 residues. CDR1 is LNHDA and CDR2 is SQIVND in the germline V gene (reference sequence). The CDR3 bases are TGTGCCAGTAGGGCCTCTAGCGGGAGTTCCTGGGAGCAGTACTTC. Translation gives CASRASSGSSWEQYF.

The rearrangement links TRBV5-1 to TRBJ2-6; D possibly uses TRBD1 or TRBD2 (5 bases each). CDR1 SGHRS and CDR2 YFSETQ come from the germline V gene. The CDR3 loop spans 16 amino acids. V was trimmed by 0 bases and J by 0 bases, leaving 7 bases between them. CDR3 sequence (DNA): TGCGCCAGCAGCTTGGTGGGGGACTCTGGGGCCAACGTCCTGACTTTC. Amino acids: CASSLVGDSGANVLTF. Based on the CDR3 plus reference TRBV5-1 and TRBJ2-6, the full variable domain is KAGVTQTPRYLIKTRGQQVTLSCSPISGHRSVSWYQQTPGQGLQFLFEYFSETQRNKGNFPGRFSGRQFSNSRSEMNVSTLELGDSALYLCASSLVGDSGANVLTFGAGSRLTVL.

This clone was detected once. The sample holds other DNA sequences that translate to the same CDR3. The chain couples TRBV29-1 to TRBJ2-7; 8 bases agree with TRBD1. The CDR3 is 12 amino acids. Germline lookup yields CDR1 SQVTM and CDR2 ANQGSEA. Trimming cost V 3 bases and J 4 bases; bases outside gene matches: 2. DNA of the CDR3: TGCAGCGTTGAGGACAGGGAGTACGAGCAGTACTTC. This codes for CSVEDREYEQYF.

The chain couples TRBV28 to TRBJ2-3; 7 nucleotides agree with TRBD2. Germline-derived CDR1 and CDR2 are MDHEN and SYDVKM. The CDR3 consists of 18 residues. V trimming: 5 bases; J trimming: 2 bases; junction bases outside the gene matches: 16. CDR3 loop: CASSLRLAAGSSTDTQYF. The CDR3 DNA follows: TGTGCCAGCAGTCTCCGGCTAGCGGCCGGGTCCTCCACAGATACGCAGTATTTT.

Details on this clone: The same CDR3 is also encoded by other DNA sequences in this sample. The rearrangement uses TRBV4-1 and TRBJ2-1; 11 nucleotides align to TRBD2. CDR1 is MGHRA, CDR2 YSYEKL, per germline. The CDR3 spans 15 residues. Losses at the gene ends were 6 bases for V and 3 bases for J; bases not matched to a gene: 4. This CDR3 reads CASRAGTSGYNEQFF. CDR3 nucleotide sequence: TGCGCCAGCAGAGCAGGGACTAGCGGCTACAATGAGCAGTTCTTC.

This chain links TRBV10-1 with TRBJ2-1; possibly TRBD1 for D (6 bases). V was shortened by 3 bases and J by 7 bases, with 13 bases between the two germline ends. The CDR3 totals 14 residues. Germline V CDR1 and CDR2: WNHNN, SYGVQD (reference sequence). CDR3 DNA sequence: TGCGCCAGCAGTGATGATTCAGGGGCGAATGAGCAGTTCTTC. Its translation is CASSDDSGANEQFF.

The chain employs TRBV6-5 and TRBJ1-1; D not resolved. Germline V gene data show CDR1 as MNHEY and CDR2 as SVGAGI. This CDR3 contains 14 residues. V lost 3 bases and J lost 7, with 15 bases in between. The CDR3 is CASSYGPVGNEAFF. CDR3 nucleotides: TGTGCCAGCAGTTATGGACCGGTTGGGAATGAAGCTTTCTTT.

V and J are TRBV27 and TRBJ2-7; the match to TRBD1 covers 7 bases. Losses at the gene ends were 5 bases for V and 4 bases for J; bases not matched to a gene: 5. The CDR3 runs to 13 residues. Germline V gives CDR1 MNHEY, CDR2 SMNVEV (reference sequence). The chain's CDR3 is CASSLGGQYEQYF. CDR3 DNA: TGTGCCAGCAGTCTAGGGGGACAGTACGAGCAGTACTTC.

The CDR3 DNA reads TGCGCCAGCAGCCAAGGAGCAGCGGGAGGTCTCACAGATACGCAGTATTTT. Translated, it gives CASSQGAAGGLTDTQYF. The V gene is TRBV4-3, the J gene TRBJ2-3, with 9 bases fitting TRBD2. The CDR3 spans 17 residues. V dropped 1 base and J dropped 2; count of bases not matched to a gene: 7. Germline V gene sequence: CDR1 LGHNA, CDR2 YSLEER.

This clone was seen once. The V gene is TRBV5-4, the J gene TRBJ2-2, with D maybe TRBD2 (5 bases). Germline V gene data show CDR1 as SGHNT and CDR2 as YYREEE (reference sequence). V dropped 4 bases and J dropped 6 bases, with 13 bases sitting between them. The CDR3 runs 14 residues. As DNA, the CDR3 is TGTGCCAGCAGCGTACGGCGGACTGCCGGGGAGCTGTTTTTT. Encoded protein: CASSVRRTAGELFF.

This rearrangement joins TRBV2 to TRBJ2-7, with 8 bases identical to TRBD2. The CDR3 has 15 residues. The germline gives CDR1 SNHLY, CDR2 FYNNEI. Trimming cost V 5 bases and J 2 bases; bases outside gene matches: 8. CDR3: CASSYSAGGAYEQYF. CDR3 nucleotides: TGTGCCAGCAGTTACTCGGCGGGAGGAGCCTACGAGCAGTACTTC.

This clone was seen many times. This chain connects TRBV6-1 to TRBJ2-3; 12 nucleotides match TRBD2. V gave up 4 bases and J gave up 1 base; unmatched junction bases: 0. The CDR3 has 15 amino acids. From germline, CDR1 is MNHNS and CDR2 SASEGT. CDR3 region: CASSGLAGGTDTQYF. The DNA of the CDR3 is TGTGCCAGCAGTGGACTAGCGGGAGGCACAGATACGCAGTATTTT.

Turning to this clone: This same CDR3 is encoded by further DNA sequences in the sample. The chain joins TRBV19 to TRBJ2-7, with D possibly matching TRBD2 (6 bases). Germline V lookup: CDR1 LNHDA, CDR2 SQIVND (reference sequence). The CDR3 contains 14 residues. V lost 1 base and J lost 2, with 9 bases in between. The CDR3 nucleotides read TGTGCCAGTAGTATAGGGAGGGGTCCCTACGAGCAGTACTTC. Its translation is CASSIGRGPYEQYF.

This chain joins TRBV4-2 and TRBJ2-3, with D uncertain. The V end lost 0 bases, the J end lost 0 bases, and 4 bases lay between the germline ends. The germline CDR1 and CDR2 sequences are LGHNA and YNFKEQ. This CDR3 contains 14 residues. Here the CDR3 reads CASSQETSTDTQYF. As DNA, the CDR3 is TGTGCCAGCAGCCAAGAAACAAGCACAGATACGCAGTATTTT.

This rearrangement joins TRBV29-1 to TRBJ1-1; 10 bases map to TRBD1. Germline CDR1 and CDR2: SQVTM and ANQGSEA. This CDR3 is 12 amino acids long. Trimming took 5 bases from V and 4 from J; bases not matched to a gene: 1. The CDR3, as DNA: TGCAGCGTTCGGACAGGGGGCACTGAAGCTTTCTTT. It translates to CSVRTGGTEAFF.

This clone has just one count. The chain is built from TRBV4-1 and TRBJ1-2, with a tentative D call TRBD1 (5 bases). The V gene lost 4 bases and the J gene lost 2 bases, with 11 bases spanning the gap. The length of the CDR3 is 14 residues. Germline lookup yields CDR1 MGHRA and CDR2 YSYEKL. CDR3 amino acids: CASSLPRGNYGYTF. The CDR3 DNA is TGCGCCAGCAGCCTACCAAGGGGCAACTATGGCTACACCTTC.

The chain uses TRBV5-5 and TRBJ2-7, with TRBD2 as a possible D gene (5 bases). Deletions cut 0 bases from V and 2 bases from J, with 12 bases between. Germline assignment: CDR1 SGHKS and CDR2 YYEKEE (reference sequence). CDR3 size: 15 residues. Here the CDR3 reads CASSLERATTYEQYF. DNA for the CDR3: TGTGCCAGCAGCTTGGAAAGAGCGACTACCTACGAGCAGTACTTC.